The rows below give T cell receptor beta chains drawn from one sample of a study of Ad26.COV2.S vaccination and SARS-CoV-2 variants. TCRdb's copy holds only in-frame clones and misses some; the assay was immunoSEQ multiplex PCR. The sample lists about 350,000 clones, 88% occurring once. The input for sequencing was peripheral blood, taken in a trial of Ad26.COV2.S vaccine versus placebo. The receptors stem from a person aged 18-60 years who received the Ad26.COV2.S COVID-19 vaccine or a placebo. Both conserved end residues are part of each CDR3. The D gene is left open where the match is weak. Not every row has a clone size; where given, it reads once, few, many or a size class.

>TRBV2|-|TRBJ2-1|TRBD1
CASSRTGTYNEQFF
>TRBV7-3|-|TRBJ2-3|-
CASSSTGDTQYF
>TRBV6-4|-|TRBJ1-5|-
CASSPRDAKDGQPQHF
>TRBV5-4|few|TRBJ1-2|-
CASSDLLRSYGYTF
>TRBV27|-|TRBJ2-1|TRBD2
CASSAGTSGGYNEQFF
>TRBV4-2|-|TRBJ1-2|-
CASSQESVWSYTF
>TRBV19|-|TRBJ2-3|-
CASSIHPGLDTQYF
>TRBV4-1|-|TRBJ1-3|-
CASSQVPGVSGNTIYF
>TRBV4-2|-|TRBJ2-3|TRBD2
CASSQESRESSTDTQYF
>TRBV4-3|-|TRBJ1-2|-
CASSQAGSPNYGYTF
>TRBV28|-|TRBJ2-6|TRBD1
CASSLDRDYSGANVLTF
>TRBV4-3|-|TRBJ2-3|-
CASSQDPGRDTQYF
>TRBV5-4|-|TRBJ2-1|TRBD2
CASSLGLAGGSSGREQFF
>TRBV4-3|-|TRBJ2-2|TRBD1
CASSRRTGTGELFF
>TRBV6-6|-|TRBJ2-2|TRBD1
CASKTTGTGELFF
>TRBV5-4|-|TRBJ2-7|-
CASSLAGTIPEQYF
>TRBV5-1|-|TRBJ2-1|-
CASSPTSYGGYNEQFF
>TRBV15|-|TRBJ2-5|-
CATSRMTLQETQYF
>TRBV20-1|-|TRBJ2-7|-
CSASGSPNEPYEQYF
>TRBV9|-|TRBJ1-1|-
CASSVEGGRGTEAFF
>TRBV9|-|TRBJ1-5|-
CASSVGQEDQPQHF
>TRBV19|-|TRBJ1-2|-
CASSPQHSGQNYGYTF
>TRBV15|once|TRBJ2-7|-
CATSRAMVTSYEQYF
>TRBV9|-|TRBJ2-1|TRBD2
CASSAGTSGVVSVDEQFF
>TRBV29-1|once|TRBJ2-7|TRBD2
CSVETREGSYEQYF
>TRBV7-8|-|TRBJ1-2|-
CASSLTRLQSRNYGYTF
>TRBV19|-|TRBJ2-7|-
CATAGLRGHEQYF
>TRBV5-1|-|TRBJ2-7|-
CASSLGYGSSYEQYF
>TRBV2|-|TRBJ1-2|TRBD1
CASSTGQNYGYTF
>TRBV11-3|-|TRBJ2-1|TRBD1
CASSLGQYNEQFF
>TRBV7-6|-|TRBJ2-3|-
CASSYQGGSDDTQYF
>TRBV5-4|-|TRBJ1-5|TRBD1
CASSLQGRNQPQHF
>TRBV5-4|-|TRBJ2-3|-
CASKTGLISTDTQYF
>TRBV7-9|-|TRBJ2-4|-
CASSSALAKNIQYF
>TRBV6-2/TRBV6-3|-|TRBJ2-1|-
CASSYRRKSYEQFF
>TRBV6-5|-|TRBJ2-5|-
CASSRDERETQYF
>TRBV4-2|-|TRBJ1-2|-
CASSQALGRNYGYTF
>TRBV30|-|TRBJ1-1|-
CAWSRQATLAFF